The T cell receptor (beta chain) described here comes from a study of blood T cell repertoires in COVID-19 (dated by TCRdb to about 2020). Background on the whole study: Collaborator samples came from the United States, Italy and Spain and covered acute and convalescent phases of COVID-19. Nearly every sample came with metadata listing a de-identified subject ID, COVID-19 status, age in years and sex. Samples were obtained from the ongoing ImmuneRACE study (first 160 participants) and from about 1,300 subjects provided by 6 global collaborators. Where available, HLA class I and class II types were taken from metadata supplied by the sample provider and were not determined by assay-based typing. Deeply sampled blood TCRbeta repertoires from subjects exposed to, actively infected with, or recovered from COVID-19 were included in the dataset. The repertoires were made available in a free public database intended to serve as a resource for research on the immune response to SARS-CoV-2. The material from the prospective study consisted of cDNA or gDNA derived from T cells, B-cell-depleted T cells, or PBMCs.

General findings and caveats noted by the study authors: The quantity of clinical and demographic metadata differed by source and by participant and was supplied without curation.

One collaborating source in Seattle enrolled patients while the patients were actively infected and followed the patients over time throughout the course of disease. Whole blood was collected in K2EDTA tubes by collaborating institutions according to the institutions' own protocols. For TCRbeta analysis, collaborator samples were shipped as frozen whole blood, as isolated PBMCs, or as DNA extracted from either sample type. As concerns this clone: This clone's antigen is unknown. No base quality information exists; no much larger clone differs at one position.

The CDR1 and CDR2 encoded by the germline V gene (reference sequence) are SGHNT and YYREEE. V is clipped by 1 base and J by 4 bases, and the sequence between their germline boundaries is 14 bases long. Spanning cysteine to phenylalanine, the CDR3 consists of 15 amino acids. Here the CDR3 DNA is all that survives: 45 bases in frame from base 1. TCRbeta CDR3 regions were amplified from genomic DNA using the immunoSEQ Assay, a bias-controlled multiplex PCR. On the authors' methods: The number of nucleated cells in each sample was estimated from the amplification of reference gene primers within the assay. Sequence reads were collapsed and filtered to measure the absolute abundance of every unique TCRbeta CDR3 rearrangement. For each sample, productive Simpson clonality was calculated by taking the square root of Simpson's diversity index across productive rearrangements. TCRdb holds this immuneACCESS table with in-frame rearrangements only. Some clones are missing; in checked studies, unresolved V genes explain under half, and the rest has no known cause. The V and J calls and clone size are taken from that table; D and trimming were inferred from the DNA. The sample contains roughly 150,000 clones, around 90% of them found a single time. The ten largest clones represent about 5% of the sample.

Rearrangement joined TRBV5-4 to TRBJ1-2; the D gene is perhaps TRBD1, on 5 matching bases. The sequence derives from a man aged 18 to 30 with COVID-19, enrolled during active disease. The sequenced sample consisted of peripheral blood. The sequenced DNA is TGTGCCAGCAGCTTGCCTACGCAGGGAATCTATGGCTACACCTTC. This translates into CASSLPTQGIYGYTF. The variable domain in full, with residues beyond the CDR3 obtained from the reference TRBV5-4 and TRBJ1-2 genes, is ETGVTQSPTHLIKTRGQQVTLRCSSQSGHNTVSWYQQALGQGPQFIFQYYREEENGRGNFPPRFSGLQFPNYSSELNVNALELDDSALYLCASSLPTQGIYGYTFGSGTRLTVV.